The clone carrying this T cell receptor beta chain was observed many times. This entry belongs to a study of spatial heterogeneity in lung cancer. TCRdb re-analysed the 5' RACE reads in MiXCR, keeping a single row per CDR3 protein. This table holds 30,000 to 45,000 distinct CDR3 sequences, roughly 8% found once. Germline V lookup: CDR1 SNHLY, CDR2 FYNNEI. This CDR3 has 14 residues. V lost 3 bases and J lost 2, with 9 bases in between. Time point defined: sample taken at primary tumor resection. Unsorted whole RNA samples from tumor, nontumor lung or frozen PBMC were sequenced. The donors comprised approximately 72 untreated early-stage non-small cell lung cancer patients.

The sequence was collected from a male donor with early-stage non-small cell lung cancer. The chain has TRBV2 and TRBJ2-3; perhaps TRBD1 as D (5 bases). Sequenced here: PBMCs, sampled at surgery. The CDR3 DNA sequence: TGTGCCAGCAGTGAGGGGCAGCCCACAGATACGCAGTATTTT. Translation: CASSEGQPTDTQYF.